Reported below is one T cell receptor beta chain. Its cognate antigen is unknown. The data derive from a study of OX40 agonist ivuxolimab in advanced cancers. Study-level information: Ivuxolimab was delivered to patients intravenously every 2 weeks at doses spanning 0.01 to 10 mg/kg. Participants could have had prior anti-PD-1, anti-PD-L1 or anti-CTLA-4 therapy, and about 37% had some. Of the patients, three showed partial responses, one with hepatocellular carcinoma and two with cutaneous melanoma.

Notes on the study in general: Dose levels from 0.1 to 3.0 mg/kg saw CD4+ and CD8+ blood T cells expand clonally by week 6.

Sequencing used immunoSEQ multiplex PCR; TCRdb keeps in-frame clones, though not all of them. The table lists about 71,000 clones, 94% of them singletons. Per germline, CDR1 LGHNA and CDR2 YSLEER. The V end lost 0 bases, the J end lost 5 bases, and 10 bases lay between the germline ends. The CDR3 length is 14 residues. Specimen: CD4+ or CD8+ T cells sorted from blood, collected in a trial of the OX40 agonist ivuxolimab. This clonotype originated in an adult with an advanced solid tumor such as melanoma, head and neck, liver or kidney cancer. The chain combines TRBV4-3 with TRBJ1-1; D gene uncertain. CDR3 nucleotides: TGCGCCAGCAGCCAAGATGAGTGGGATACTGAAGCTTTCTTT. Encoded protein: CASSQDEWDTEAFF.